Each of the 24 T cell receptor beta chains below was sequenced from the same sample in a study of control samples from healthy donors and cancer patients. The table came from immunoSEQ multiplex PCR; TCRdb's copy has only in-frame clones and leaves some out. The sample has around 130,000 clones, roughly 84% seen once. Sequencing was performed on blood. These receptors came from a man aged 50-60 years in good health.

V and J are TRBV19 and TRBJ1-1; D is uncertain. Germline CDR1 reads LNHDA; CDR2 reads SQIVND (reference sequence). V was trimmed by 3 bases and J by 4 bases, leaving 9 bases between them. This CDR3 contains 13 residues. The CDR3 region is CASSIWGGTEAFF. The CDR3 DNA reads as TGTGCCAGTAGTATTTGGGGAGGCACTGAAGCTTTCTTT.

The CDR3 region is CASSQGKLGPLHF. The CDR3 coding sequence is TGTGCCAGCAGCCAAGGGAAATTAGGGCCCCTCCACTTT. V gene TRBV14 combines with J gene TRBJ1-6; no definite D call. CDR3 length equals 13 residues. Germline CDR1 SGHDN, CDR2 FVKESK. Trimming stripped 1 base from V and 13 bases from J, with 11 bases between.

The chain combines TRBV19 with TRBJ2-5, with TRBD1 identical over 7 bases. V lost 4 bases to trimming and J lost 5 bases; unmatched junction nucleotides: 10. Germline CDR1 is LNHDA and CDR2 is SQIVND (reference sequence). CDR3 length equals 15 residues. Here the CDR3 DNA reads TGTGCCAGTAGTAAGACAGGGCCTCTAGGCGAGACCCAGTACTTC. This encodes CASSKTGPLGETQYF.

This clone was counted a single time. The chain carries TRBV10-2 and TRBJ1-2, with D hard to call. Per the germline V gene, CDR1 is WSHSY and CDR2 is SAAADI. The CDR3 has 13 amino acids. V was clipped by 2 bases and J by 2 bases, with 6 bases between them. This CDR3 is CASSEGENYGYTF. As DNA, the CDR3 is TGCGCCAGCAGTGAGGGTGAGAACTATGGCTACACCTTC.

Of note for this clone: Compared with germline, one end of the junction differs, possibly owing to a read error. The chain couples TRBV2 to TRBJ1-3; D call uncertain. The CDR3 has 14 residues. In germline, CDR1 is SNHLY, CDR2 FYNNEI. As DNA, the CDR3 is TGTGCCAGCAGAGAAGACTTCTCTGGAAACACCATATATTTT. Amino acids: CASREDFSGNTIYF.

The chain recombines TRBV18 with TRBJ2-2; D not certain. Germline CDR1 is KGHSH and CDR2 is LQKENI. This CDR3 region has 17 residues. Trimming cost V 3 bases and J 6 bases, with 20 bases left between them. This CDR3 reads CASSPRSFDSASGELFF. As DNA, the CDR3 is TGTGCCAGCTCACCGCGTTCTTTTGATTCGGCCTCCGGGGAGCTGTTTTTT. Supplemented by reference TRBV18 and TRBJ2-2, the full variable domain reads NAGVMQNPRHLVRRRGQEARLRCSPMKGHSHVYWYRQLPEEGLKFMVYLQKENIIDESGMPKERFSAEFPKEGPSILRIQQVVRGDSAAYFCASSPRSFDSASGELFFGEGSRLTVL.

Worth noting for this clone: Germline is not matched at one junction end, which may reflect a read error. This chain connects TRBV7-7 to TRBJ2-7; D perhaps matches TRBD1 (6 bases). CDR3 length equals 15 residues. Germline assignment: CDR1 SSHAT and CDR2 FNYEAQ (reference sequence). CDR3 loop: CASSLALGATYEQYF. The CDR3 region has the DNA TGTGCTAGCAGCTTAGCATTGGGGGCCACCTACGAGCAGTACTTC.

This clone was counted a single time. The J gene is TRBJ2-2, the V gene TRBV7-3, with D unresolved. Germline V gives CDR1 SGHTA, CDR2 FQGTGA. CDR3 length equals 12 residues. V gave up 2 bases and J gave up 7 bases, with 5 bases separating them. CDR3 amino acids: CASSLFGGELFF. CDR3 nucleotide sequence: TGTGCCAGCAGCTTATTCGGCGGGGAGCTGTTTTTT.

The gene calls are TRBV7-8 and TRBJ2-7; 10 bases map to TRBD1. The CDR3 length is 17 residues. Losses at the gene ends were 3 bases for V and 3 bases for J; bases not matched to a gene: 11. Germline CDR1 and CDR2: SGHVS and FQNEAQ. DNA of the CDR3: TGTGCCAGCAGCTTGTTCCCCCCCGGACAGGGGGTCTACGAGCAGTACTTC. Translation gives CASSLFPPGQGVYEQYF.

The chain recombines TRBV6-5 with TRBJ2-7; D is possibly TRBD1 (5 bases). Germline V gene lookup returns CDR1 MNHEY and CDR2 SVGAGI. The V end was cut by 0 bases, the J end by 2 bases, with 11 bases between. The CDR3 is 15 residues long. This CDR3 is CASSYSSGSTYEQYF. The CDR3 DNA reads as TGTGCCAGCAGTTACTCGTCAGGGTCAACCTACGAGCAGTACTTC.

This chain joins TRBV6-6 and TRBJ1-1; no clear D. Trimming shortened V by 6 bases and J by 4 bases, and 15 bases separated the two germline ends. The CDR3 consists of 14 residues. CDR1 is MNHNY and CDR2 is SVGAGI in the germline V gene (reference sequence). The DNA for the CDR3 is TGTGCCAGCAGGAAAAGAGGTGTAGGCACTGAAGCTTTCTTT. This encodes CASRKRGVGTEAFF.

The rearrangement links TRBV3-1 (or the pseudogene TRBV3-2) to TRBJ2-5; TRBD2 is a possible D gene (7 bases). The CDR3 is 17 amino acids. The V gene lost 4 bases and the J gene lost 4 bases, with 22 bases spanning the gap. Germline V gene data show CDR1 as LGHDT and CDR2 as YNNKEL (reference sequence). The CDR3 nucleotides are TGTGCCAGCAGCCCCCTGCATGGAGGGGGGGCGCGAGAGACCCAGTACTTC. Its translation is CASSPLHGGGARETQYF.

This chain connects TRBV28 to TRBJ2-7; tentatively, D is TRBD1 (7 bases). Trimming took off 6 bases at V and 3 bases at J, with 12 bases between the two ends. Germline V gives CDR1 MDHEN, CDR2 SYDVKM. The CDR3 covers 13 residues. CDR3 in amino acids: CASRSGGIYEQYF. The CDR3 DNA reads TGTGCCAGCAGGTCAGGGGGGATCTACGAGCAGTACTTC.

This sequence joins TRBV6-5 and TRBJ2-7, with D unclear. Germline CDR1 reads MNHEY; CDR2 reads SVGAGI. Trimming took 0 bases from V and 5 from J, leaving 17 bases between them. The CDR3 contains 16 residues. The CDR3 coding sequence is TGTGCCAGCAGTTACTCGGGCGGATACCTACGTGACGAGCAGTACTTC. Translation: CASSYSGGYLRDEQYF.

V usage is TRBV11-3 and J usage is TRBJ2-5; D assignment may be TRBD1 or TRBD2 (5 bases each). Trimming removed 3 bases at V and 5 bases at J, with 16 bases between. Germline CDR1 SGHNT, CDR2 YENEEA. The CDR3 is 15 amino acids. CDR3 DNA sequence: TGTGCCAGCAGCTTTGGGGGTATCGGTTGGGAGACCCAGTACTTC. This codes for CASSFGGIGWETQYF.

The chain combines TRBV7-6 with TRBJ1-1; D is perhaps TRBD1 (6 bases). This CDR3 comprises 15 residues. The germline V gene has CDR1 SGHVS and CDR2 FNYEAQ. Trimming left V 2 bases short and J 1 base short, with 11 bases between. Written as DNA, the CDR3 is TGTGCCAGCAGCTTAACCCCGGACAGGAACACTGAAGCTTTCTTT. It yields the protein CASSLTPDRNTEAFF.

Points on this clone: Other DNA sequences in the sample encode the same CDR3. The chain employs TRBV4-1 and TRBJ1-6; a possible D gene is TRBD1 (6 bases). The CDR3 is 17 residues long. V was cut by 1 base and J by 13 bases, with 23 bases left in between. Germline V gene lookup returns CDR1 MGHRA and CDR2 YSYEKL. In DNA, the CDR3 is TGCGCCAGCAGCCAAGGACTACAGGGAGTGATAGGTTCTCCCCTCCACTTT. It specifies CASSQGLQGVIGSPLHF.

In its sample, this clone was seen once. This chain connects TRBV21-1 to TRBJ1-3. TRBV21-1 is deemed a pseudogene. The CDR3 sequence is 20 residues long. This CDR3 is CASSKVPKDYPGVSGNTIYF. The CDR3 bases are TGTGCCAGCAGCAAAGTTCCCAAGGACTATCCGGGCGTCTCTGGAAACACCATATATTTT.

The chain has TRBV4-1 and TRBJ1-6; D possibly corresponds to TRBD1 (6 bases). V was shortened by 0 bases and J by 6 bases, with 12 bases between the two germline ends. Germline CDR1 is MGHRA and CDR2 is YSYEKL. This CDR3 is built from 16 residues. CDR3 amino acids: CASSQEWTVTNSPLHF. The DNA for the CDR3 is TGCGCCAGCAGCCAAGAGTGGACAGTCACTAATTCACCCCTCCACTTT.

V is TRBV9 and J is TRBJ2-3; TRBD2 matches 10 bases. Germline values: CDR1 SGDLS, CDR2 YYNGEE. The CDR3 is 17 residues long. V trimming: 4 bases; J trimming: 2 bases; junction bases outside the gene matches: 10. CDR3 sequence reads: CASSKDIAGGFTDTQYF. CDR3 nucleotides: TGTGCCAGCAGCAAAGACATAGCGGGGGGCTTCACAGATACGCAGTATTTT.

The CDR3 DNA sequence: TGTGCCAGCAGCCAAGGGAGCGGGGGCGCAAACATTCAGTACTTC. It translates to CASSQGSGGANIQYF. V and J are TRBV3-1 (or the pseudogene TRBV3-2) and TRBJ2-4; TRBD2 aligns across 8 bases. Germline-derived CDR1 and CDR2 are LGHDT and YNNKEL (reference sequence). Trimming at V came to 1 base and at J to 6 bases, leaving 5 bases not matched to a gene. The CDR3 covers 15 residues.

The chain uses TRBV9 and TRBJ2-3; D ambiguous. Germline loops: CDR1 SGDLS, CDR2 YYNGEE. The V end was cut by 0 bases, the J end by 0 bases, with 8 bases between. This CDR3 has 15 amino acids. The DNA of the CDR3 is TGTGCCAGCAGCGTAGCCGCAGCTAGCACAGATACGCAGTATTTT. Translating it yields CASSVAAASTDTQYF.

CDR3 residues: CSVVRGTQETQYF. Here the CDR3 DNA reads TGCAGCGTTGTAAGGGGAACACAAGAGACCCAGTACTTC. V gene TRBV29-1 combines with J gene TRBJ2-5; the D gene is possibly TRBD1 (5 bases). V dropped 4 bases and J dropped 2 bases, with 11 bases sitting between them. Germline V CDR1 and CDR2: SQVTM, ANQGSEA. The CDR3 totals 13 residues. The complete variable domain, with remaining parts taken from reference TRBV29-1 and TRBJ2-5, reads SAVISQKPSRDICQRGTSLTIQCQVDSQVTMMFWYRQQPGQSLTLIATANQGSEATYESGFVIDKFPISRPNLTFSTLTVSNMSPEDSSIYLCSVVRGTQETQYFGPGTRLLVL.

The gene calls are TRBV4-2 and TRBJ1-1; D is undetermined. The CDR3 length is 14 residues. Per the germline V gene, CDR1 is LGHNA and CDR2 is YNFKEQ. V lost 3 bases and J 3 bases, leaving 11 bases between the germline ends. CDR3: CASSHVRSDTEAFF. The DNA for the CDR3 is TGTGCCAGCAGCCATGTGCGGTCCGACACTGAAGCTTTCTTT.